The rows below give T cell receptor beta chains drawn from one sample of a study of metastatic and nonmetastatic thyroid tumors. TCRdb recomputed clones from the PCR reads via MiXCR. This table holds over 15,000 clones, 29% found once. Material for sequencing was tumor tissue. These receptors were taken from a female donor with papillary thyroid cancer or a benign thyroid nodule (not recorded which). Some clones in this sample may be carry-over from other donors' samples. The CDR3 runs from the conserved cysteine through the conserved F or W.

j_call v_call cdr3_aa
TRBJ2-1 TRBV6-4 CASSADRVNFF
TRBJ2-7 TRBV6-2/TRBV6-3 CASSYGPEGEEHF
TRBJ2-2 TRBV6-2/TRBV6-3 CASGAAGGGELFF
TRBJ1-3 TRBV6-5 CASSWRTGNTIYF
TRBJ2-2 TRBV6-5 CASSYGQPNTGELFF
TRBJ2-5 TRBV7-2 CASSLPGIRRAETQYF
TRBJ1-2 TRBV10-2 CASTAGQGANYGYTF
TRBJ1-2 TRBV7-9 CASSPHSSGYTF
TRBJ1-4 TRBV5-1 CASSLGQGNEKLFF
TRBJ2-1 TRBV11-2 CASSSLMGGVEQFF
TRBJ2-2 TRBV5-1 CASSSRLATTGELFF
TRBJ1-2 TRBV30 CAWKPTVGGYTF
TRBJ2-2 TRBV4-1 CASSQGDRPGELFF
TRBJ1-5 TRBV12-3/TRBV12-4 CASSSTVANQPQHF
TRBJ2-1 TRBV12-3/TRBV12-4 CASSLGMGSSESPKSSYNEQFF
TRBJ1-5 TRBV19 CASSIVDSPNQPQHF
TRBJ2-7 TRBV12-3/TRBV12-4 CASSLGDRIEQYF
TRBJ1-6 TRBV20-1 CSARYFIQGESPLHF
TRBJ2-7 TRBV6-1 CASMGGVRYEQYF
TRBJ2-1 TRBV7-2 CASSLRGTGGNEQFF
TRBJ1-1 TRBV7-3 CASSSLPNTEAFF
TRBJ2-1 TRBV12-3/TRBV12-4 CASSLAISSYNEQFF
TRBJ1-1 TRBV27 CASSLQADTEAFF
TRBJ1-3 TRBV12-3/TRBV12-4 CASSLGDRLLGNTIYF
TRBJ2-3 TRBV20-1 CSATSGTGGQDTQYF
TRBJ2-5 TRBV28 CAINGGQLQETQYF
TRBJ1-2 TRBV3-1 CASSQESRGGYTF
TRBJ2-7 TRBV19 CASSGPTYEQYF
TRBJ1-2 TRBV7-8 CASSSQPGPTSNYGYTF
TRBJ1-6 TRBV11-2 CASSLVIVTSPLHF
TRBJ2-7 TRBV9 CASSVGSGSYEQYF
TRBJ2-5 TRBV6-2/TRBV6-3 CASSRTRPREETQYF
TRBJ1-3 TRBV24-1 CATSDLEKGVSGNTIYF
TRBJ2-3 TRBV2 CASRTSGGTDTQYF
TRBJ2-1 TRBV19 CASSIVGLVRYNEQFF
TRBJ2-3 TRBV5-1 CASSSTTSGSTDTQYF
TRBJ2-5 TRBV28 CASSLGDSQETQYF
TRBJ1-1 TRBV20-1 CSARDSRIGNTEAFF
TRBJ2-1 TRBV11-2 CASSLRGRGSSYNEQFF
TRBJ2-5 TRBV12-3/TRBV12-4 CASSAVGRAKETQYF
TRBJ2-5 TRBV2 CASSGETQYF
TRBJ1-5 TRBV5-8 CASSLGRFSNQPQHF
TRBJ2-7 TRBV5-1 CASSLGQGSYEQYF
TRBJ2-6 TRBV19 CASTPAWANVLTF
TRBJ2-7 TRBV12-3/TRBV12-4 CATSEKGQANDEQYF
TRBJ1-1 TRBV4-3 CASSQGQGAANTEAFF
TRBJ2-7 TRBV12-3/TRBV12-4 CASSRAYEQYF
TRBJ2-7 TRBV5-1 CASKVTGAYEQYF
TRBJ2-3 TRBV27 CASSSGGTSGRDTQYF
TRBJ2-5 TRBV4-3 CASSQEAAGVETQYF